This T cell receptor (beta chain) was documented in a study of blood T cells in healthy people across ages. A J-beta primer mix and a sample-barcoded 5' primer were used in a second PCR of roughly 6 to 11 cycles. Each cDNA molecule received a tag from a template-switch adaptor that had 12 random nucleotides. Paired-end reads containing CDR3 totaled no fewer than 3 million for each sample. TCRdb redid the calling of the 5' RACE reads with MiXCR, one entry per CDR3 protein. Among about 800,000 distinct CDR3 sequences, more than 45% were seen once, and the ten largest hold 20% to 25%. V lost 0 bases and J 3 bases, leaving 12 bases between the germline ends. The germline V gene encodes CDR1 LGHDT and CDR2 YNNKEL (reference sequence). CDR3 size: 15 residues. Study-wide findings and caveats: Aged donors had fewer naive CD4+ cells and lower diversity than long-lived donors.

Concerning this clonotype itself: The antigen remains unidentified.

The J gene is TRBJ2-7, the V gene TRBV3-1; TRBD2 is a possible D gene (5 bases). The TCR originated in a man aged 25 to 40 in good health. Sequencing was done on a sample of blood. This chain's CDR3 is CASSQDAERRYEQYF. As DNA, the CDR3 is TGTGCCAGCAGCCAAGACGCGGAGCGGCGCTACGAGCAGTACTTC.